Listed here is a single T cell receptor beta chain. V lost 0 bases and J 2 bases, leaving 7 bases between the germline ends. The CDR3 has 13 amino acids. Looked up from germline, CDR1 is GTSNPN and CDR2 is SVGIG (reference sequence). Libraries were prepared by immunoSEQ multiplex PCR; TCRdb keeps only in-frame clonotypes and omits some of them. Of approximately 210,000 clones listed, around 90% are singletons. The record originates from a study of blood T cell repertoires in COVID-19. The sample consisted of PBMCs or T cells enriched from blood (not recorded which). This clonotype was obtained from a woman younger than 45 who had recovered from COVID-19. The chain joins TRBV30 to TRBJ1-2, with D possibly being TRBD1 (5 bases). The CDR3: CAWSVPGNYGYTF. CDR3 DNA: TGTGCCTGGAGTGTACCAGGGAACTATGGCTACACCTTC.